One and the same sample provided the 16 T cell receptor beta chains below, sequenced in a study of cytomegalovirus exposure and HLA in healthy donors. PCR involved 60 Vbeta and 13 Jbeta primers. Measured with immunoSEQ multiplex PCR; TCRdb has only the in-frame clones, and not every one. The sample holds some 130,000 clones, about 80% seen once. The sample was PBMCs. The receptors derive from a male donor in good health and CMV-seropositive.

Comment on this clone: The junction departs from the called germline gene at one end, perhaps through a read error. The chain has TRBV7-9 and TRBJ2-5; TRBD1 might be the D (6 bases). CDR3 length: 16 residues. Germline CDR1 is SEHNR and CDR2 is FQNEAQ (reference sequence). The CDR3 here is CSSSFPGQGREETQYF. The CDR3, as DNA: TGTTCCAGCAGCTTCCCGGGACAAGGGAGAGAGGAGACCCAGTACTTC.

The chain links TRBV19 to TRBJ1-5, with TRBD1 matching 7 bases. The CDR3 length is 15 residues. Per germline, CDR1 LNHDA and CDR2 SQIVND (reference sequence). Trimming cost V 7 bases and J 2 bases; bases outside gene matches: 8. The CDR3 nucleotides are TGTGCCAGTACCCACACAGGGGCGGGCAATCAGCCCCAGCATTTT. It codes for CASTHTGAGNQPQHF.

This clone occurred once. CDR3 loop: CASSYGGNNQPQHF. CDR3 coding DNA: TGTGCCAGCAGCTACGGGGGGAACAATCAGCCCCAGCATTTT. The rearrangement joins TRBV7-2 to TRBJ1-5, with a tentative D call TRBD1 (5 bases). Trimming removed 4 bases at V and 3 bases at J, with 10 bases between. CDR1 is SGHTA and CDR2 is FQGNSA in the germline V gene. This CDR3 contains 14 residues.

This chain joins TRBV30 and TRBJ1-2; the D is unclear. In germline, CDR1 is GTSNPN, CDR2 SVGIG (reference sequence). The CDR3 covers 13 residues. V lost 0 bases, J lost 2 bases, and 7 bases lay in between. CDR3 DNA sequence: TGTGCCTGGAGTGTCACAGAGAACTATGGCTACACCTTC. Its protein is CAWSVTENYGYTF.

The chain recombines TRBV27 with TRBJ1-2; TRBD1 aligns across 12 bases. The CDR3 sequence is 17 residues long. The junction had 12 bases not matched to a gene; V was cut back by 6 bases and J by 4 bases. Germline V gives CDR1 MNHEY, CDR2 SMNVEV (reference sequence). DNA of the CDR3: TGTGCCAGCAGACCGGGGACAGGGGGCAACATCGGCTATGGCTACACCTTC. It is translated as CASRPGTGGNIGYGYTF.

This clone was found a few times. The chain is built from TRBV29-1 and TRBJ1-3; 7 positions agree with TRBD1. This CDR3 is 14 amino acids long. Germline lookup yields CDR1 SQVTM and CDR2 ANQGSEA. J lost 2 bases, V lost 7 bases, and 8 bases had no gene match. The CDR3 protein is CSARDRGPGNTIYF. CDR3 in DNA: TGCAGCGCAAGGGACAGAGGTCCTGGAAACACCATATATTTT.

The chain is built from TRBV7-2 and TRBJ2-5, with a tentative D call TRBD2 (5 bases). V lost 5 bases, J lost 1 base, and 14 bases lay in between. Germline assignment: CDR1 SGHTA and CDR2 FQGNSA. The CDR3 is made up of 15 amino acids. The CDR3 DNA follows: TGTGCCAGCAGCCCCGGGGAGCCCACCCAAGAGACCCAGTACTTC. This translates into CASSPGEPTQETQYF. Full variable domain (remainder filled in from reference TRBV7-2 and TRBJ2-5): GAGVSQSPSNKVTEKGKDVELRCDPISGHTALYWYRQSLGQGLEFLIYFQGNSAPDKSGLPSDRFSAERTGGSVSTLTIQRTQQEDSAVYLCASSPGEPTQETQYFGPGTRLLVL.

The chain is built from TRBV2 and TRBJ2-3, with 8 bases matching TRBD1. The length of the CDR3 is 15 residues. Per the germline V gene, CDR1 is SNHLY and CDR2 is FYNNEI. Trimming cost V 6 bases and J 2 bases; bases outside gene matches: 7. CDR3 DNA: TGTGCCAGCAGCCCGGGACAGGCGTACACAGATACGCAGTATTTT. Residues: CASSPGQAYTDTQYF.

This chain connects TRBV5-1 to TRBJ1-1, with D possibly being TRBD1 (5 bases). The V gene lost 0 bases and the J gene lost 4 bases, with 10 bases spanning the gap. Germline values: CDR1 SGHRS, CDR2 YFSETQ. The CDR3 is 14 amino acids. The CDR3 bases are TGCGCCAGCAGCTTGGGGGGCGGGGGCACTGAAGCTTTCTTT. Translating gives CASSLGGGGTEAFF. The full variable domain, with the rest looked up from reference TRBV5-1 and TRBJ1-1, is KAGVTQTPRYLIKTRGQQVTLSCSPISGHRSVSWYQQTPGQGLQFLFEYFSETQRNKGNFPGRFSGRQFSNSRSEMNVSTLELGDSALYLCASSLGGGGTEAFFGQGTRLTVV.

As for this clone: The junction shows a germline mismatch at one end, possibly a read error. The chain uses TRBV30 and TRBJ2-7, with TRBD2 as a possible D gene (6 bases). CDR1 is GTSNPN, CDR2 SVGIG, per germline (reference sequence). This CDR3 region has 13 residues. The CDR3 sequence: CAWTVGGNNERYF. Written as DNA, the CDR3 is TGTGCCTGGACGGTTGGGGGGAACAACGAGCGGTACTTC.

A single count supports this clone. The chain uses TRBV28 and TRBJ1-2, with 7 positions matching TRBD1. Germline lookup yields CDR1 MDHEN and CDR2 SYDVKM. Germline trimming cut 4 bases from V and 8 bases from J; bases unmatched to any gene: 10. The CDR3 is made up of 14 amino acids. CDR3 bases: TGTGCCAGCAGTTCATCAGGGGGAGGCTCCGGCTACACCTTC. It codes for CASSSSGGGSGYTF.

A single count supports this clone. This chain joins TRBV10-2 and TRBJ1-1; D is unresolved. This CDR3 is 12 amino acids long. The V and J ends lost 5 bases and 3 bases respectively, with 7 bases between them. CDR1 WSHSY and CDR2 SAAADI come from the germline V gene. The CDR3 loop reads CASSTRHTEAFF. CDR3 nucleotide sequence: TGCGCCAGCAGTACGAGGCACACTGAAGCTTTCTTT.

The V and J genes are TRBV5-8 and TRBJ2-1; TRBD2 agrees at 9 bases. This CDR3 has 14 residues. V gave up 2 bases and J gave up 9 bases; unmatched junction bases: 6. Looked up from germline, CDR1 is SGHTS and CDR2 is YDEGEE. This chain's CDR3 is CASSFGTSPTEQFF. The DNA of the CDR3 is TGTGCCAGCAGCTTCGGGACTAGCCCTACTGAGCAGTTCTTC.

The rearrangement links TRBV6-6 to TRBJ1-1; D remains ambiguous. V was trimmed by 0 bases and J by 2 bases, leaving 4 bases between them. CDR1 and CDR2 (germline): MNHNY, SVGAGI (reference sequence). This CDR3 spans 13 amino acids. DNA of the CDR3: TGTGCCAGCAGTTACTCCAGTAACACTGAAGCTTTCTTT. Protein product: CASSYSSNTEAFF.

The V and J genes are TRBV27 and TRBJ1-2; weak D call: TRBD1 (6 bases). The CDR3 covers 13 residues. In germline, CDR1 is MNHEY, CDR2 SMNVEV (reference sequence). The germline V and J ends were trimmed by 2 bases and 6 bases, with 10 bases remaining between them. DNA for the CDR3: TGTGCCAGCAGTTTAAATGGGGGCCATGGCTACACCTTC. Amino acids: CASSLNGGHGYTF.

This chain uses TRBV19 with TRBJ1-3; no firm D call. Trimming removed 7 bases from V and 0 bases from J, with 10 bases in between. CDR1 is LNHDA and CDR2 is SQIVND in the germline V gene (reference sequence). The CDR3 contains 14 residues. The CDR3 DNA is TGTGCCAGTATTAATCGGGTCTCTGGAAACACCATATATTTT. Amino acids: CASINRVSGNTIYF.